These 14 T cell receptor beta chains share one sample of origin, sequenced in a study of identical twins. Using its own MiXCR run on the 5' RACE reads, TCRdb lists one record per CDR3 protein. This table holds 200,000 to 250,000 distinct CDR3 sequences, less than 8% found once. Another study also made use of these data, one on yellow fever vaccine responses in identical twins.

Sequencing was done on a sample of memory (CD45RO+) T cells sorted from blood. The receptors were gathered from a woman between 18 and 30 years old in good health.

The chain's CDR3 is CASSDDAHNEQFF. The DNA for the CDR3 is TGTGCCAGCAGTGACGATGCACACAATGAGCAGTTCTTC. The genes are TRBV6-4 and TRBJ2-1; D not certain. The CDR3 covers 13 residues. In germline, CDR1 is MRHNA, CDR2 SNTAGT. The V gene lost 2 bases and the J gene lost 5 bases, with 7 bases spanning the gap.

This clonotype was seen at least ten times. V gene TRBV15 combines with J gene TRBJ2-2; 10 nucleotides match TRBD1. CDR1 and CDR2 (germline): LNHNV, YYDKDF (reference sequence). The CDR3 has 15 residues. V lost 5 bases to trimming and J lost 5 bases; unmatched junction nucleotides: 5. The CDR3 DNA reads TGTGCCACCAGCGGAGGACAGGGGGAGACCGGGGAGCTGTTTTTT. It specifies CATSGGQGETGELFF.

This clonotype was observed at least ten times. V gene TRBV30 combines with J gene TRBJ2-1; 9 bases align to TRBD2. The germline CDR1 and CDR2 sequences are GTSNPN and SVGIG (reference sequence). V lost 3 bases and J lost 3; bases outside the gene matches: 6. The CDR3 spans 15 residues. CDR3 DNA sequence: TGTGCCTGGAGGGCAGCGGGGGGCTTCTACAATGAGCAGTTCTTC. Translation: CAWRAAGGFYNEQFF.

The CDR3 bases are TGTGCCAGCAGCTTAGGTTGGCGAGAAAAACTGTTTTTT. It specifies CASSLGWREKLFF. The chain carries TRBV7-2 and TRBJ1-4; no definite D call. CDR1 SGHTA and CDR2 FQGNSA come from the germline V gene. The CDR3 length is 13 residues. V was cut by 1 base and J by 8 bases, with 8 bases left in between. Full variable domain (remainder filled in from reference TRBV7-2 and TRBJ1-4): GAGVSQSPSNKVTEKGKDVELRCDPISGHTALYWYRQSLGQGLEFLIYFQGNSAPDKSGLPSDRFSAERTGGSVSTLTIQRTQQEDSAVYLCASSLGWREKLFFGSGTQLSVL.

This rearrangement joins TRBV18 to TRBJ2-3, with TRBD2 as a possible D gene (6 bases). CDR3 size: 16 residues. Trimming pared 1 base from V and 2 bases from J, leaving 13 bases between. The germline gives CDR1 KGHSH, CDR2 LQKENI. DNA of the CDR3: TGTGCCAGCTCACCACTGGGCGGGACGAACACAGATACGCAGTATTTT. This encodes CASSPLGGTNTDTQYF.

The CDR3 coding sequence is TGTGCCAGCAGTAACGAGTGGGGAGTGAAAAACATTCAGTACTTC. As protein: CASSNEWGVKNIQYF. V and J are TRBV6-5 and TRBJ2-4, with D possibly being TRBD2 (5 bases). V lost 5 bases to trimming and J lost 4 bases, with 15 bases between them. The CDR3 is made up of 15 amino acids. Germline V gene lookup returns CDR1 MNHEY and CDR2 SVGAGI.

A note on this clonotype: A read error may account for a junction end that differs from germline. The chain links TRBV7-1 to TRBJ2-6, with D possibly being TRBD1 (6 bases). TRBV7-1 belongs to the ORF category, with a function that is uncertain. This CDR3 comprises 16 residues. CDR3 loop: CASSLTGTSGPNVLTF. The CDR3 bases are TGTGCCAGCAGCCTGACAGGTACCTCTGGGCCCAACGTCCTGACTTTC.

V and J are TRBV10-3 and TRBJ2-1, with TRBD2 identical over 7 bases. The CDR3 contains 16 residues. V gave up 4 bases and J gave up 7 bases; unmatched junction bases: 13. The germline V gene has CDR1 ENHRY and CDR2 SYGVKD. DNA of the CDR3: TGTGCCATCAGTGGCTTCGGGGGAGGGCCCAGGAATGAGCAGTTCTTC. It is translated as CAISGFGGGPRNEQFF.

A few counts support this clonotype. This chain links TRBV7-8 with TRBJ2-7; D is unresolved. V was pared by 4 bases and J by 9 bases, with 19 bases between. The germline CDR1 and CDR2 sequences are SGHVS and FQNEAQ. There are 14 residues in the CDR3. The CDR3 DNA reads as TGTGCCAGCAGCTCCGGAAGAGCGAAAGGAAGGCAGTACTTC. As protein: CASSSGRAKGRQYF.

This clonotype was detected a few times. The CDR3 DNA sequence: TGTGCCAGCAGTGACCAGGGGAGCAGTTTTTATCAGCCCCAGCATTTT. Encoded protein: CASSDQGSSFYQPQHF. The chain recombines TRBV2 with TRBJ1-5; D perhaps matches TRBD1 (6 bases). With 3 bases removed from V and 5 bases from J, the gap between germline ends came to 17 bases. The CDR3 totals 16 residues. Germline V gene data show CDR1 as SNHLY and CDR2 as FYNNEI.

This clonotype was picked up a small number of times. The gene calls are TRBV9 and TRBJ2-5; a weak D match, TRBD1 (5 bases). Trimming took off 2 bases at V and 5 bases at J, with 10 bases between the two ends. Per germline, CDR1 SGDLS and CDR2 YYNGEE. The CDR3 is 13 amino acids. The CDR3 loop reads CASSVQGRETQYF. The CDR3 bases are TGTGCCAGCAGCGTCCAGGGCAGGGAGACCCAGTACTTC.

The genes are TRBV28 and TRBJ2-7; 7 bases map to TRBD1. This CDR3 contains 12 residues. V shed 7 bases and J 6 bases; nucleotides not matched to a gene: 6. The germline V gene has CDR1 MDHEN and CDR2 SYDVKM. The CDR3 DNA is TGTGCCAGCAAGCACCCAGGGGGCGAGCAGTACTTC. Amino acids: CASKHPGGEQYF.

This clonotype was observed at least ten times. V gene TRBV29-1 combines with J gene TRBJ2-5; 9 nucleotides agree with TRBD2. CDR3 length: 16 amino acids. J gave up 1 base and V 3 bases, and 9 bases lay outside the gene matches. The germline V gene has CDR1 SQVTM and CDR2 ANQGSEA. As DNA, the CDR3 is TGCAGCGTTGACATTAGGAGCGGGAGGTTCCAAGAGACCCAGTACTTC. Amino acids: CSVDIRSGRFQETQYF.

This clonotype was observed many times. The chain couples TRBV5-1 to TRBJ2-4; 10 bases line up with TRBD2. After removal of 0 bases from V and 4 bases from J, the junction contained 4 bases not matched to a gene. The length of the CDR3 is 16 residues. CDR1 SGHRS and CDR2 YFSETQ come from the germline V gene. The CDR3 DNA is TGCGCCAGCAGCTTGGGAGGACTAGCGGAGAAAAACATTCAGTACTTC. It translates to CASSLGGLAEKNIQYF.